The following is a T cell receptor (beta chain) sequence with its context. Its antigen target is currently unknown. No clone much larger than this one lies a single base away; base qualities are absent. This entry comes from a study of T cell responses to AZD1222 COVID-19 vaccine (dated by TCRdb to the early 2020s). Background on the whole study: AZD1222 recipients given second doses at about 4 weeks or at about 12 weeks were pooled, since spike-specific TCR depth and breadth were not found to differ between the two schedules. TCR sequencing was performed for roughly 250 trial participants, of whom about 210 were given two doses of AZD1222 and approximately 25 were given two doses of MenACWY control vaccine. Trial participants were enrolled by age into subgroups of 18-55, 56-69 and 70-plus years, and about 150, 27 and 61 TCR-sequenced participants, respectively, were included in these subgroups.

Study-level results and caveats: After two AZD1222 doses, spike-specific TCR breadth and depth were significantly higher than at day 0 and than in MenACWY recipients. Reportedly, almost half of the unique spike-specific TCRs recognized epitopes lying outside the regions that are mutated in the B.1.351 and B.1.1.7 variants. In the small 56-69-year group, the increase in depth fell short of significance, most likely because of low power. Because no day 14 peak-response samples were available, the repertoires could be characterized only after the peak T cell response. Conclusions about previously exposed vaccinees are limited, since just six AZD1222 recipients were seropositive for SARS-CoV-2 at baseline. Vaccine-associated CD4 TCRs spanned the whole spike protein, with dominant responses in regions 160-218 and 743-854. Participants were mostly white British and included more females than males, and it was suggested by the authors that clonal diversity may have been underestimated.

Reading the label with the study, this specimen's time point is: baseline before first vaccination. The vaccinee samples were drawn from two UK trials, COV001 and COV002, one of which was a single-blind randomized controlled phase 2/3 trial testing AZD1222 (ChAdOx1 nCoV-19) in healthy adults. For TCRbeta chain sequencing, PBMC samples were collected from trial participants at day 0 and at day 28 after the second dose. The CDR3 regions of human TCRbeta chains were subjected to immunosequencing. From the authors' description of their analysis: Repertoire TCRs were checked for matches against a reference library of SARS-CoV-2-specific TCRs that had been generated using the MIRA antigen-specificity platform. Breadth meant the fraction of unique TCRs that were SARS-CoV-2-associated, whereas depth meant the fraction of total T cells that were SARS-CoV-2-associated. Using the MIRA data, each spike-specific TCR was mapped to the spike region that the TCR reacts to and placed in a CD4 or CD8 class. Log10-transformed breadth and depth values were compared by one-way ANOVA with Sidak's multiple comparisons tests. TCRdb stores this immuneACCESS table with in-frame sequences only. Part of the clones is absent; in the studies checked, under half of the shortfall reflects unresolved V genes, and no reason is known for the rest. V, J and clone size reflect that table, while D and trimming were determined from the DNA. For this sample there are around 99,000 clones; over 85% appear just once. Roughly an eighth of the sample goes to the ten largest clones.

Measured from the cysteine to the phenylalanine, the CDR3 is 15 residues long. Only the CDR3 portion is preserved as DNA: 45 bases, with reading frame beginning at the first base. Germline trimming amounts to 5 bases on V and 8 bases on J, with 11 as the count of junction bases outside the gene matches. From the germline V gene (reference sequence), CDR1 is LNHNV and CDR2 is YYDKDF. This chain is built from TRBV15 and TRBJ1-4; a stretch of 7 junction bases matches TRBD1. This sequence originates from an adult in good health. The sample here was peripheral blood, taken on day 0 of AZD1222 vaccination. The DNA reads TGTGCCACCAGCCAAGGCGGGACAGCCAAGGAAAAACTGTTTTTT. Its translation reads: CATSQGGTAKEKLFF.